This T cell receptor beta chain derives from a study of blood T cell repertoires in COVID-19. Whole-study context: The samples span acute and convalescent COVID-19 from the United States, Italy and Spain. The analysed material was cDNA or gDNA that came from T cells, B-cell-depleted T cells, or PBMCs.

The germline V gene has CDR1 SNHLY and CDR2 FYNNEI. The CDR3 contains 14 residues. The V end lost 4 bases, the J end lost 4 bases, and 14 bases lay between the germline ends. Assignment of participants to cohorts was predicated upon participant-reported clinical history. Libraries were prepared by immunoSEQ multiplex PCR; TCRdb keeps only in-frame clonotypes and omits some of them. The sample comprises around 310,000 clones, about nine tenths of which are singletons, and over 8.5% rests with the top ten. The sequence was collected from a woman in her thirties who had recovered from COVID-19. J is TRBJ2-7 and V is TRBV2, with a possible D match to TRBD1 (6 bases). The specimen sequenced was PBMCs or T cells enriched from blood (not recorded which). CDR3 in amino acids: CASSAGTQFYEQYF. The CDR3 DNA reads TGTGCCAGCAGTGCCGGGACACAGTTTTACGAGCAGTACTTC. The full variable domain, completed using reference TRBV2 and TRBJ2-7, is EPEVTQTPSHQVTQMGQEVILRCVPISNHLYFYWYRQILGQKVEFLVSFYNNEISEKSEIFDDQFSVERPDGSNFTLKIRSTKLEDSAMYFCASSAGTQFYEQYFGPGTRLTVT.